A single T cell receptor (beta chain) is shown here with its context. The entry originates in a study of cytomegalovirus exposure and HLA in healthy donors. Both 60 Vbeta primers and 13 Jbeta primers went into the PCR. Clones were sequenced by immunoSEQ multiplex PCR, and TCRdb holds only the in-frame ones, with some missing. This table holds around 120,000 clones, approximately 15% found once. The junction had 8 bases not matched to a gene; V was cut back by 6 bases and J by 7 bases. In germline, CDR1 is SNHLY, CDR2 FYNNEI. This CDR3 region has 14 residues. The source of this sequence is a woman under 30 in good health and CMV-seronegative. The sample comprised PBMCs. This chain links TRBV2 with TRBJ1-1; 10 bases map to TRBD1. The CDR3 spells CASRRDRGGSEAFF. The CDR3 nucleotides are TGTGCCAGCAGGAGGGACAGGGGAGGGAGTGAAGCTTTCTTT.